These T cell receptor beta chains were read from a single sample in a study of beta chain features in type 1 diabetes. Libraries were prepared by immunoSEQ multiplex PCR; TCRdb keeps only in-frame clonotypes and omits some of them. Of some 130,000 clones detected, around 10% appear once; the ten largest clones hold over 0.6%. The material sequenced was central memory CD4+ T cells from blood. The receptors shown here come from a man younger than 40 with type 1 diabetes. Both conserved end residues are part of each CDR3. Each record gives: V gene, J gene, CDR3 protein.

>TRBV20-1|TRBJ2-4
CSASLAGIQYF
>TRBV5-4|TRBJ2-3
CASSLAQGFTDTQYF
>TRBV11-1|TRBJ2-5
CASSNTGRRPKETQYF
>TRBV21-1|TRBJ1-6
CASSITGHSPLHF
>TRBV30|TRBJ1-2
CAWSVSWQGAYGYTF
>TRBV7-2|TRBJ1-1
CASSITQNTEAFF
>TRBV5-1|TRBJ1-1
CASSLSGGNTEAFF
>TRBV2|TRBJ2-2
CASSGETGELFF
>TRBV7-2|TRBJ2-5
CASSSPGLAGEVQGVTQYF
>TRBV7-9|TRBJ1-2
CASSFFSAGGGYTF
>TRBV14|TRBJ1-4
CASSDYEKLFF
>TRBV7-9|TRBJ2-1
CASSFINEQFF
>TRBV27|TRBJ2-7
CASSSLWGAGGSEQYF
>TRBV5-4|TRBJ2-5
CASSDQGGQETQYF
>TRBV9|TRBJ2-5
CASSPRLIQETQYF
>TRBV18|TRBJ2-1
CASSPITSRSDNEQFF
>TRBV4-1|TRBJ1-6
CASSQGQQSSYNSPLHF
>TRBV7-9|TRBJ2-1
CASSLGTSGINEQFF
>TRBV9|TRBJ1-5
CASSPGTGGARQPQHF
>TRBV20-1|TRBJ2-5
CSADAGETQYF
>TRBV9|TRBJ2-7
CASSPRTGYSYEQYF
>TRBV5-1|TRBJ2-5
CASSQRRMEETQYF
>TRBV30|TRBJ2-3
CAWIVAPDTQYF
>TRBV5-5|TRBJ2-5
CASSLVVRQETQYF
>TRBV5-1|TRBJ2-3
CASSWDRSTDTQYF
>TRBV9|TRBJ1-3
CASSVGGNSGNTIYF
>TRBV23-1|TRBJ2-3
CASSQYIARPSTDTQYF
>TRBV10-3|TRBJ2-3
CATLAGATDTQYF
>TRBV2|TRBJ2-7
CASSGGEAPYEQYF
>TRBV7-3|TRBJ1-6
CASSSRALNSPLHF
>TRBV5-1|TRBJ2-7
CASSWGQTGEQYF
>TRBV7-9|TRBJ2-1
CASSPQDLSYNEQFF
>TRBV10-3|TRBJ2-1
CAISEQQGSYNEQFF
>TRBV28|TRBJ1-2
CASSLPESYGYTF
>TRBV25-1|TRBJ2-7
CASSSHGTGRYEQYF
>TRBV7-9|TRBJ2-5
CASSYGTSGGLQETQYF
>TRBV7-9|TRBJ2-7
CASSPGLAAITTYEQYF
>TRBV2|TRBJ2-7
CASRETGTEQYF